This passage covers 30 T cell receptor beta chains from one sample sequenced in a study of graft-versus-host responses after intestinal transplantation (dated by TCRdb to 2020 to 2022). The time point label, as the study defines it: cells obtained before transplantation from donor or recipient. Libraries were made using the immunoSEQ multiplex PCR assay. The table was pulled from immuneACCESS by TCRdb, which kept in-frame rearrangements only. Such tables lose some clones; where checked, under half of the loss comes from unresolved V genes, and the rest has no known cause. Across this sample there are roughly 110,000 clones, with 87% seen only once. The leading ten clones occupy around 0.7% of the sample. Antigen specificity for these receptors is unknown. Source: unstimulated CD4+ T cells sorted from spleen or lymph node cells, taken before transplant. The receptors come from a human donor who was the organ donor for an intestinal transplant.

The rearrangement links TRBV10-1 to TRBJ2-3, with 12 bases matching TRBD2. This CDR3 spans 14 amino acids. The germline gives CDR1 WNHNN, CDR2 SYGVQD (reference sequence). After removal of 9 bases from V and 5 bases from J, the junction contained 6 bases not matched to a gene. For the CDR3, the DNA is TGCGCCAGGACTAGCGGGGGTAGTAAAGATACGCAGTATTTT. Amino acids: CARTSGGSKDTQYF.

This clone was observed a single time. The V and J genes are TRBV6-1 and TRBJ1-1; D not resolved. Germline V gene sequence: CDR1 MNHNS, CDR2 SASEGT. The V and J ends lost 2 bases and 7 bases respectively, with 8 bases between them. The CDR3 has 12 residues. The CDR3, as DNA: TGTGCCAGCAGTGAATGGGGTGATGAAGCTTTCTTT. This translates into CASSEWGDEAFF.

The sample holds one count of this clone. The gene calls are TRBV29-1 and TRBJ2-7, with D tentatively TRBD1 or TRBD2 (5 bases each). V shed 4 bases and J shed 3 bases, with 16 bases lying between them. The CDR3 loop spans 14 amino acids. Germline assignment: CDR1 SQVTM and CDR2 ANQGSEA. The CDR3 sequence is CSVVGTQGYYEQYF. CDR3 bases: TGCAGCGTTGTAGGGACGCAGGGCTACTACGAGCAGTACTTC.

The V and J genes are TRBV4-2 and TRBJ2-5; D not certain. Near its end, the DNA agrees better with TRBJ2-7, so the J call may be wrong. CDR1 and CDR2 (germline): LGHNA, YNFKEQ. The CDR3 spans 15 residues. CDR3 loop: CASSQPSETLYEQYF. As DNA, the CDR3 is TGTGCCAGCAGTCAACCCTCCGAAACCCTCTACGAGCAGTACTTC.

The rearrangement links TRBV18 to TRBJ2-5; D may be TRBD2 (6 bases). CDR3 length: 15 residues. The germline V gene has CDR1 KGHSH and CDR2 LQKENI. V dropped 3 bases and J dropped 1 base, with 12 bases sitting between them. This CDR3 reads CASSPRRTTQETQYF. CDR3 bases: TGTGCCAGCTCACCGAGGAGGACTACCCAAGAGACCCAGTACTTC.

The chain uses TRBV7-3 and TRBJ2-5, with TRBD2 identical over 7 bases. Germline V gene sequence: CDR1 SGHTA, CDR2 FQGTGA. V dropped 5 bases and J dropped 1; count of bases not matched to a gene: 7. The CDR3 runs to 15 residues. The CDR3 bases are TGTGCCAGCAGCCCCAGCGGGGAGGGCCAAGAGACCCAGTACTTC. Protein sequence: CASSPSGEGQETQYF.

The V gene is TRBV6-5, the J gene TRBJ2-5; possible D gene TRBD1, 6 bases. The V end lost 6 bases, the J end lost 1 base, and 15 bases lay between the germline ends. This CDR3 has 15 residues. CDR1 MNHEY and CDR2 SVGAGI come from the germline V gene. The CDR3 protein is CASSTQGSFQETQYF. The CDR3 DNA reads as TGTGCCAGCAGCACACAGGGATCTTTCCAAGAGACCCAGTACTTC.

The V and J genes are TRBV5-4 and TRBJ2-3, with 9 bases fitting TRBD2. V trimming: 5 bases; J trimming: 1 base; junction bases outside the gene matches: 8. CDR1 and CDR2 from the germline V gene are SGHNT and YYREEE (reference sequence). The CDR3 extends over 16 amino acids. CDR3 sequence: CASSRSSGGRTDTQYF. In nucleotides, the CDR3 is TGTGCCAGCAGTCGTAGCAGCGGGGGGCGCACAGATACGCAGTATTTT.

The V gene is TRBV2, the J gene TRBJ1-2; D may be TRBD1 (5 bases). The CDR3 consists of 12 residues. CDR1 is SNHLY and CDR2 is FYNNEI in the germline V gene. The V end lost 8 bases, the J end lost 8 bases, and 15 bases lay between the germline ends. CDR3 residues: CASALGGDGYTF. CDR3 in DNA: TGTGCCAGCGCCTTGGGGGGGGACGGCTACACCTTC.

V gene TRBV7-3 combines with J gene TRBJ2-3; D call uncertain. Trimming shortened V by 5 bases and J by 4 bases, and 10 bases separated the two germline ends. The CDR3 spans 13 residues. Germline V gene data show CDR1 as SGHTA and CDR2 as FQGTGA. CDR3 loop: CASSNFYADTQYF. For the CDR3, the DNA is TGTGCCAGCAGCAACTTTTATGCAGATACGCAGTATTTT.

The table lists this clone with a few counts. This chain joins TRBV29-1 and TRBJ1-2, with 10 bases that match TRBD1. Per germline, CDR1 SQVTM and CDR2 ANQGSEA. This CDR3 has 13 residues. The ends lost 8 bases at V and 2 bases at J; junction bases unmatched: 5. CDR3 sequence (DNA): TGCAGCACTGGGGGACAGGGGAACTATGGCTACACCTTC. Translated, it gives CSTGGQGNYGYTF.

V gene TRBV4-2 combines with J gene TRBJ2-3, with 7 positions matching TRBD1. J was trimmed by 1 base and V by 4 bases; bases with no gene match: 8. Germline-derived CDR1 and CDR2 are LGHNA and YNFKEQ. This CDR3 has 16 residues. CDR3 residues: CASSRQGARGTDTQYF. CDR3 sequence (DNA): TGTGCCAGCAGCCGACAGGGTGCACGGGGCACAGATACGCAGTATTTT.

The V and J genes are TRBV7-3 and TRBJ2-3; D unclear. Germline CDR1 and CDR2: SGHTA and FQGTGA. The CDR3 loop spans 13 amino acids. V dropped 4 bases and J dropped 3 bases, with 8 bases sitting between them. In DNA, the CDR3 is TGTGCCAGCAGCTCCGTATTGACAGATACGCAGTATTTT. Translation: CASSSVLTDTQYF.

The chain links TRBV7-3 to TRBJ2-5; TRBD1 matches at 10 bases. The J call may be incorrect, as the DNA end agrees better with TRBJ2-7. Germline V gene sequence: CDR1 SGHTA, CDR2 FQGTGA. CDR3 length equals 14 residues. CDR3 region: CASSLGGQGYEQYF. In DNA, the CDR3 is TGTGCCAGCAGCTTAGGGGGACAGGGGTACGAGCAGTACTTC.

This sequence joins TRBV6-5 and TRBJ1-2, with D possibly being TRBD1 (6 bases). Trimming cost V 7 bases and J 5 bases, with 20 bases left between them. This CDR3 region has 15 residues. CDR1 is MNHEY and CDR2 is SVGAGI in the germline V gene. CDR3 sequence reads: CASTAIGRGLYGYTF. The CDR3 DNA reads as TGTGCCAGCACGGCAATAGGTCGGGGGCTATATGGCTACACCTTC.

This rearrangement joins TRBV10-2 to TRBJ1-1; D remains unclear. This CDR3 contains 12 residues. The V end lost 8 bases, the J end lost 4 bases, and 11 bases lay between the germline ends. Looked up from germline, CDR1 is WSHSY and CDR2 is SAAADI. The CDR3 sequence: CASCRAGTEAFF. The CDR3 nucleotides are TGCGCCAGCTGCCGGGCCGGCACTGAAGCTTTCTTT.

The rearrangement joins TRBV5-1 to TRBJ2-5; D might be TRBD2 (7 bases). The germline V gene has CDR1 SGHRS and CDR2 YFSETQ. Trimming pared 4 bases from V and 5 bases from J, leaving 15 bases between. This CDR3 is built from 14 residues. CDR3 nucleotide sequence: TGCGCCAGCAGCCCTCGGGGGGCTGGGGAGACCCAGTACTTC. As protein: CASSPRGAGETQYF.

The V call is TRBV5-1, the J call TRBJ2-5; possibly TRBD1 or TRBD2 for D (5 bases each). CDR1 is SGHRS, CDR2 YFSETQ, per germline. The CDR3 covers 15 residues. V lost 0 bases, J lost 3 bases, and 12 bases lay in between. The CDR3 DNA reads TGCGCCAGCAGCTTGGGCAACCGAGGGGAAGAGACCCAGTACTTC. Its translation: CASSLGNRGEETQYF.

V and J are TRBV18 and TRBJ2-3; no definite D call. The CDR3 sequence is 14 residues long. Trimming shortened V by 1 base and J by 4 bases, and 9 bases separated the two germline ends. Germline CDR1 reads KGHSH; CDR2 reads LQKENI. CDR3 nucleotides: TGTGCCAGCTCACCACTTGCCCTGTCAGATACGCAGTATTTT. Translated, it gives CASSPLALSDTQYF.

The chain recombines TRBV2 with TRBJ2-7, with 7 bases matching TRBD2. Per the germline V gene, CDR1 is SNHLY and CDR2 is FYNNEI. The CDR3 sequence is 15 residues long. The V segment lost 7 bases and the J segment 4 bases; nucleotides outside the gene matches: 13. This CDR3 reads CASKGGPAGIYEQYF. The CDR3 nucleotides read TGTGCCAGCAAAGGTGGGCCAGCGGGGATTTACGAGCAGTACTTC.

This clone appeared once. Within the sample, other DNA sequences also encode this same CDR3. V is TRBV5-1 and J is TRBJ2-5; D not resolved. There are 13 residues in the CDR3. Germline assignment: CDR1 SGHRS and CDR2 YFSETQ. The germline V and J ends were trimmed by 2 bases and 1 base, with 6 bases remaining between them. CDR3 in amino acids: CASSFGPQETQYF. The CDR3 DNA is TGCGCCAGCAGCTTTGGACCCCAAGAGACCCAGTACTTC. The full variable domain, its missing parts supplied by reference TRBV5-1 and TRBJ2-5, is KAGVTQTPRYLIKTRGQQVTLSCSPISGHRSVSWYQQTPGQGLQFLFEYFSETQRNKGNFPGRFSGRQFSNSRSEMNVSTLELGDSALYLCASSFGPQETQYFGPGTRLLVL.

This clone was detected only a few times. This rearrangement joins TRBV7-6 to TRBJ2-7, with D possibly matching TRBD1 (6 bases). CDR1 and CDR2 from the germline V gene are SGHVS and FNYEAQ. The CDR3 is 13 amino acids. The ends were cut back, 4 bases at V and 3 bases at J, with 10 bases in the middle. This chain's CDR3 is CASSSGHRYEQYF. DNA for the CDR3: TGTGCCAGCAGCTCGGGACACCGCTACGAGCAGTACTTC.

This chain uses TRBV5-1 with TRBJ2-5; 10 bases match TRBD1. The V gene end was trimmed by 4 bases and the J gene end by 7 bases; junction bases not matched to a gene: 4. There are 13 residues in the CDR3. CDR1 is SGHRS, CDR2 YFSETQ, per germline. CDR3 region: CASSGDRGATQYF. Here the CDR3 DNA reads TGCGCCAGCAGCGGGGACAGGGGAGCGACCCAGTACTTC.

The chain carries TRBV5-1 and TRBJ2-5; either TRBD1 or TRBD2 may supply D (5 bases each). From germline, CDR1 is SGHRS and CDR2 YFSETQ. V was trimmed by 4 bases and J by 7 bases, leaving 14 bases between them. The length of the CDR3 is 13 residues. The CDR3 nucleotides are TGCGCCAGCAGCCTCGGGACGGCCGGGACCCAGTACTTC. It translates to CASSLGTAGTQYF.

The CDR3 nucleotides are TGTGCCAGCAGTCCACAGGCTACCTACAATGAGCAGTTCTTC. Encoded protein: CASSPQATYNEQFF. This chain uses TRBV6-1 with TRBJ2-1; tentative D call: TRBD1 (5 bases). Germline-derived CDR1 and CDR2 are MNHNS and SASEGT. CDR3 size: 14 residues. V lost 5 bases and J 2 bases, leaving 10 bases between the germline ends.

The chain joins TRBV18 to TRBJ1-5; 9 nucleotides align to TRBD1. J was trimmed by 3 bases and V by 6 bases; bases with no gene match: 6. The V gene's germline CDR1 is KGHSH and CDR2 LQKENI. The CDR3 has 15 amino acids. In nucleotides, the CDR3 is TGTGCCAGCTCTCCGGGACAGGGCCTCAATCAGCCCCAGCATTTT. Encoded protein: CASSPGQGLNQPQHF.

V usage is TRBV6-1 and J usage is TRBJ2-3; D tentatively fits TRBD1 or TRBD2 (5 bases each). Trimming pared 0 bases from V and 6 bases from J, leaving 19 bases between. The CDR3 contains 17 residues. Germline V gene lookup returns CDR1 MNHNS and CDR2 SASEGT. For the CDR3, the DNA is TGTGCCAGCAGTGAAGCTGGGACCGGGGCGGGCTCCGATACGCAGTATTTT. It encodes CASSEAGTGAGSDTQYF.

The CDR3 DNA is TGTGCCAGTAGAGGCTGGAAAGACAGATCCGGGGAGCTGTTTTTT. Its translation is CASRGWKDRSGELFF. The rearrangement links TRBV19 to TRBJ2-2; possibly TRBD1 for D (5 bases). Looked up from germline, CDR1 is LNHDA and CDR2 is SQIVND (reference sequence). The CDR3 length is 15 residues. Deletions cut 6 bases from V and 6 bases from J, with 17 bases between.

The CDR3 spells CASSSLNQPQHF. In nucleotides, the CDR3 is TGTGCCAGCAGCTCCCTCAATCAGCCCCAGCATTTT. The gene calls are TRBV7-9 and TRBJ1-5; D is unclear. V lost 4 bases and J lost 3, with 4 bases in between. CDR1 is SEHNR, CDR2 FQNEAQ, per germline (reference sequence). The CDR3 is 12 residues long.

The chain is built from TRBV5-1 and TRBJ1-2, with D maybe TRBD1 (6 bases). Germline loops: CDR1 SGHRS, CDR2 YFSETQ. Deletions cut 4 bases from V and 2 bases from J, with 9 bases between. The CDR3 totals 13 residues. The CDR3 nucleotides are TGCGCCAGCAGCGTGACAGGAAACTATGGCTACACCTTC. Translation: CASSVTGNYGYTF.